This TCR beta chain was identified during a study of CD8+ T cells in alopecia areata. Study context: Scoring treated patients' severity relied on the percentage of scalp area affected.

Stated treatment: oral pan-JAK inhibitor, 5-10 mg twice daily. Peripheral blood and lesional scalp punch biopsies were taken from alopecia areata patients. Germline V gene sequence: CDR1 LGHNA, CDR2 YSLEER. The CDR3 runs to 13 residues. Trimming left V 0 bases short and J 3 bases short, with 5 bases between. Extracted from the samples, RNA was reverse transcribed into cDNA to serve as the sequencing template. Data came from immunoSEQ multiplex PCR; TCRdb stores just in-frame clones and leaves some out. The top ten hold roughly 10% of the sample, which has roughly 200,000 clones, roughly 53% seen once. This clone showed up just a few times. Its antigen is still unknown. Study results and caveats: Given one nonresponder, whether baseline CD8+ expansion relates to response remains uncertain. Many expanded lesional clones persisted in scalp and blood during tofacitinib treatment.

The chain uses TRBV4-3 and TRBJ1-1, with D perhaps TRBD1 (5 bases). The source was CD8+ T cells sorted from blood, collected at week 24, from a patient treated with tofacitinib. This clonotype originated in a human donor with alopecia areata. In DNA form, the CDR3 reads TGCGCCAGCAGCCAAGAGGGGGACACTGAAGCTTTCTTT. It yields the protein CASSQEGDTEAFF.